The rows below give T cell receptor beta chains drawn from one sample of a study of blood T cell repertoires in COVID-19. Clones were sequenced by immunoSEQ multiplex PCR, and TCRdb holds only the in-frame ones, with some missing. The table lists around 250,000 clones, 82% of them singletons. Source material: peripheral blood. The receptors were gathered from a woman in her late teens or twenties with acute or convalescent COVID-19. The conserved cysteine and the conserved F or W are not part of the CDR3 here.

j_gene: TRBJ2-7
v_gene: TRBV6-5
CDR3aa: ASSYSRTSGYEQY

j_gene: TRBJ2-7
v_gene: TRBV7-2
CDR3aa: ASSKGQKTYEQY

j_gene: TRBJ1-2
v_gene: TRBV9
CDR3aa: ASNRQGPTAGYT

j_gene: TRBJ2-2
v_gene: TRBV4-1
CDR3aa: ASSQHIDRTANTGELF

j_gene: TRBJ1-1
v_gene: TRBV11-2
CDR3aa: ASSLVSAGGTEAF

j_gene: TRBJ2-1
v_gene: TRBV6-5
CDR3aa: ASSTDRSSYNEQF

j_gene: TRBJ2-2
v_gene: TRBV30
CDR3aa: AWSVVFLSRQSANTGELF

j_gene: TRBJ2-1
v_gene: TRBV28
CDR3aa: ASSTGLAGVRKF

j_gene: TRBJ2-3
v_gene: TRBV5-1
CDR3aa: ASSSVLSADTQY

j_gene: TRBJ2-3
v_gene: TRBV10-3
CDR3aa: AVTRASTDTQY

j_gene: TRBJ2-1
v_gene: TRBV15
CDR3aa: ATSFKREIHEQF

j_gene: TRBJ1-5
v_gene: TRBV5-4
CDR3aa: ASSLDQSDQPQH

j_gene: TRBJ2-1
v_gene: TRBV4-2
CDR3aa: ASSQARGGGGPNEQF

j_gene: TRBJ2-7
v_gene: TRBV6-1
CDR3aa: ASSEVDPGQGSYEQY

j_gene: TRBJ2-1
v_gene: TRBV6-2/TRBV6-3
CDR3aa: ASSPGTGAANEQF

j_gene: TRBJ1-1
v_gene: TRBV27
CDR3aa: ASRLQGSITEAF

j_gene: TRBJ2-2
v_gene: TRBV7-2
CDR3aa: ASMGGHQTGKLF

j_gene: TRBJ1-5
v_gene: TRBV6-1
CDR3aa: ASSEFGETGGYQPQH

j_gene: TRBJ1-2
v_gene: TRBV19
CDR3aa: ASSIGGGIQLGYT

j_gene: TRBJ2-1
v_gene: TRBV4-3
CDR3aa: ASSQELGWGGGEQF

j_gene: TRBJ2-1
v_gene: TRBV3-1/TRBV3-2
CDR3aa: ASRQRRRLSGVSYNEQF

j_gene: TRBJ2-5
v_gene: TRBV5-4
CDR3aa: ASSLTGSPGETQY

j_gene: TRBJ2-1
v_gene: TRBV27
CDR3aa: ASSLWAMNEQF

j_gene: TRBJ2-5
v_gene: TRBV4-3
CDR3aa: ASSQEFWAGGGLQETQY

j_gene: TRBJ2-1
v_gene: TRBV7-3
CDR3aa: ASSLRDKRNEQF

j_gene: TRBJ2-3
v_gene: TRBV27
CDR3aa: ASGRSRADTQY

j_gene: TRBJ2-5
v_gene: TRBV10-3
CDR3aa: AISGGGEAQY

j_gene: TRBJ1-4
v_gene: TRBV5-8
CDR3aa: ASSMGGPTNEKLF

j_gene: TRBJ1-2
v_gene: TRBV12-3/TRBV12-4
CDR3aa: ASRADRYYGYT

j_gene: TRBJ2-4
v_gene: TRBV27
CDR3aa: ASRAGGIAKNIQY

j_gene: TRBJ2-7
v_gene: TRBV4-1
CDR3aa: ASSQESRAVYEQY

j_gene: TRBJ1-1
v_gene: TRBV28
CDR3aa: ASSLAVGGRRTEAF

j_gene: TRBJ2-7
v_gene: TRBV5-6
CDR3aa: ASSLGLVREQY

j_gene: TRBJ2-7
v_gene: TRBV19
CDR3aa: ASSTSLRGTYEQY

j_gene: TRBJ2-7
v_gene: TRBV28
CDR3aa: ASSLAGGSYEQY

j_gene: TRBJ2-7
v_gene: TRBV6-2/TRBV6-3
CDR3aa: ASSPGLAGGPYEQY

j_gene: TRBJ1-5
v_gene: TRBV10-3
CDR3aa: AISEDPPGTGNQPQH

j_gene: TRBJ2-1
v_gene: TRBV7-8
CDR3aa: ASSLRQGAYNEQF

j_gene: TRBJ1-5
v_gene: TRBV19
CDR3aa: ASSIQGGNQPQH

j_gene: TRBJ1-1
v_gene: TRBV28
CDR3aa: ASRPRDRGMNTEAF

j_gene: TRBJ1-1
v_gene: TRBV28
CDR3aa: ASSSGQGKAF

j_gene: TRBJ2-3
v_gene: TRBV7-2
CDR3aa: ASSLGYPAGETDTQY

j_gene: TRBJ2-7
v_gene: TRBV12-5
CDR3aa: ASGLVGQGQSSYEQY